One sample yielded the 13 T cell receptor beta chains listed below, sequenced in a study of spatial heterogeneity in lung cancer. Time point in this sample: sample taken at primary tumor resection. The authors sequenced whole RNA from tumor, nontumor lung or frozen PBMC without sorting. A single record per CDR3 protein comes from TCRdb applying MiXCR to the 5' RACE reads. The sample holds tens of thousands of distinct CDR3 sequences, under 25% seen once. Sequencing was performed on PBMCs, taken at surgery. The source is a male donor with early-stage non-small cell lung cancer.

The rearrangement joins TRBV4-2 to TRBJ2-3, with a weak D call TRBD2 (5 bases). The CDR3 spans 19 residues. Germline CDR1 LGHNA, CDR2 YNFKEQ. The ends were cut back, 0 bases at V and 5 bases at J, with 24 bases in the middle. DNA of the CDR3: TGTGCCAGCAGCCAAGAACCAGCGGACGGGCTGACCCGGGAAGATACGCAGTATTTT. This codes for CASSQEPADGLTREDTQYF.

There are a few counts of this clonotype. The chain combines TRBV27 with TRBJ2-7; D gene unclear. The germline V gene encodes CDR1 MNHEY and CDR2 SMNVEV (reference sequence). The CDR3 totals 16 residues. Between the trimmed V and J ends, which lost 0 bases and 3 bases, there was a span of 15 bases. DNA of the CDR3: TGTGCCAGCAGTTTATCTACGGCTCCCACCGTCTACGAGCAGTACTTC. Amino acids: CASSLSTAPTVYEQYF.

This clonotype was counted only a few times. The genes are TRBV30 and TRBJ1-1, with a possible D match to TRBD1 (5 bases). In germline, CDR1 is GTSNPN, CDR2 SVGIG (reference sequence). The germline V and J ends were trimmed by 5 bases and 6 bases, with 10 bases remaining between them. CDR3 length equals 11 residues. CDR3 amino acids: CAWLGDAEAFF. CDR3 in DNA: TGTGCCTGGCTCGGGGACGCTGAAGCTTTCTTT.

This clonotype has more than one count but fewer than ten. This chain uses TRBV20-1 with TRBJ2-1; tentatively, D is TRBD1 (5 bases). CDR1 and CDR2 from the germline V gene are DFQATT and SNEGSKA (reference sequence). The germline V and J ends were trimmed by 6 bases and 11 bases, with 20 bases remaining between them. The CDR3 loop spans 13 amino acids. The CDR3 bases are TGCAGTGCCTCGGATGCAGGGCCGACCCAGCAGTTCTTC. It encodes CSASDAGPTQQFF.

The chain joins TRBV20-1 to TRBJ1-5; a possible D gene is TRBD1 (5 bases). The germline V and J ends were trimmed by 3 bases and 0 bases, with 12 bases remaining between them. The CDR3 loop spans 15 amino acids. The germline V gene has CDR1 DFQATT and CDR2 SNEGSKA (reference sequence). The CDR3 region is CSASVGTFSNQPQHF. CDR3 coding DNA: TGCAGTGCTAGTGTGGGGACTTTTAGCAATCAGCCCCAGCATTTT.

The CDR3 nucleotides are TGTGCCACCAGGGAGACAGGGGCCAAAGATGGCTACACCTTC. Its protein product is CATRETGAKDGYTF. The V gene is TRBV24-1, the J gene TRBJ1-2, with 8 bases fitting TRBD1. J lost 6 bases, V lost 7 bases, and 9 bases had no gene match. Germline values: CDR1 KGHDR, CDR2 SFDVKD. This CDR3 is built from 14 residues.

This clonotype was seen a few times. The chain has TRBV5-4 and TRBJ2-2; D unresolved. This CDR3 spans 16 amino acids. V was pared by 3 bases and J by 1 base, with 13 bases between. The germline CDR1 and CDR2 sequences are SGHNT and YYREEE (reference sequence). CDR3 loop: CASSWGKQMNTGELFF. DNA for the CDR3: TGTGCCAGCAGCTGGGGTAAACAGATGAACACCGGGGAGCTGTTTTTT.

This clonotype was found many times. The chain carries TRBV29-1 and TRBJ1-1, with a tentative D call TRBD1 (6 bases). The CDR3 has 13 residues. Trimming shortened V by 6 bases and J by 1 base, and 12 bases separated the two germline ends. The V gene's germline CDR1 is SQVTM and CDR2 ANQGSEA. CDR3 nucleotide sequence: TGCAGCGTCCTCGCGGGGGCGAACACTGAAGCTTTCTTT. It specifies CSVLAGANTEAFF.

In DNA form, the CDR3 reads TGTGCCAGCAGTCATAGACCCCCCGGGCGGGGGGGTAGCTCCTACGAGCAGTACTTC. Translated, it gives CASSHRPPGRGGSSYEQYF. The genes are TRBV11-2 and TRBJ2-7; 9 bases fit TRBD2. CDR3 size: 19 residues. With 6 bases clipped from V and 0 bases from J, the junction kept 18 bases outside the gene matches. Germline V gene sequence: CDR1 SGHAT, CDR2 FQNNGV.

The DNA for the CDR3 is TGTGCCAGCAGGGGCGCAGGCTCTGGAAACACCATATATTTT. It specifies CASRGAGSGNTIYF. V and J are TRBV5-4 and TRBJ1-3; no definite D call. The V gene lost 5 bases and the J gene lost 0 bases, with 9 bases spanning the gap. There are 14 residues in the CDR3. The V gene's germline CDR1 is SGHNT and CDR2 YYREEE (reference sequence). Full variable domain (remainder filled in from reference TRBV5-4 and TRBJ1-3): ETGVTQSPTHLIKTRGQQVTLRCSSQSGHNTVSWYQQALGQGPQFIFQYYREEENGRGNFPPRFSGLQFPNYSSELNVNALELDDSALYLCASRGAGSGNTIYFGEGSWLTVV.

The CDR3 spells CASSLGTGKNYGYTF. CDR3 DNA: TGTGCCAGCAGTTTGGGGACAGGGAAGAACTATGGCTACACCTTC. V and J are TRBV12-3 or TRBV12-4 and TRBJ1-2; 9 bases fit TRBD1. The ends lost 3 bases at V and 2 bases at J; junction bases unmatched: 4. The CDR3 consists of 15 residues.

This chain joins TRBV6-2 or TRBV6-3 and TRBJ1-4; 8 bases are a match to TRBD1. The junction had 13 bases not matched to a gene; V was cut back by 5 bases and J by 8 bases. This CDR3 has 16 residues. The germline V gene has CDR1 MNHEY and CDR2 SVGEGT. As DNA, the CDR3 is TGTGCCAGCAGTCCCCCCGGCGGACAGGGTGACGAAAAACTGTTTTTT. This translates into CASSPPGGQGDEKLFF.

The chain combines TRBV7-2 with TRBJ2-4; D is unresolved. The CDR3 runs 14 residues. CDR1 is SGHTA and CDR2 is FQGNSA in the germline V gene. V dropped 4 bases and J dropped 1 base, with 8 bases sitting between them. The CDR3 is CASSSLRAKNIQYF. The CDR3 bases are TGTGCCAGCAGCTCACTACGGGCCAAAAACATTCAGTACTTC. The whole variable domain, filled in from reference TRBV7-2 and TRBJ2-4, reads GAGVSQSPSNKVTEKGKDVELRCDPISGHTALYWYRQSLGQGLEFLIYFQGNSAPDKSGLPSDRFSAERTGGSVSTLTIQRTQQEDSAVYLCASSSLRAKNIQYFGAGTRLSVL.